These 32 T cell receptor beta chains were sequenced from one sample in a study of T cell responses to AZD1222 COVID-19 vaccine. Repertoires were generated with immunoSEQ multiplex PCR, while TCRdb's copy carries only in-frame clones and drops some. Here the sample spans roughly 180,000 clones, over 85% being singletons. Sequenced material: peripheral blood, taken 28 days after the second dose of the MenACWY control vaccine. Receptors were obtained from an adult who received the MenACWY meningococcal vaccine as a control.

This clone was seen once. This sequence joins TRBV5-1 and TRBJ2-1; TRBD2 aligns across 15 bases. J gave up 12 bases and V 4 bases, and 8 bases lay outside the gene matches. Germline V CDR1 and CDR2: SGHRS, YFSETQ. This CDR3 has 15 amino acids. The CDR3 DNA reads TGCGCCAGCAGCCAGGGGACTAGCGGGGGGATCGTGCAGTTCTTC. It is translated as CASSQGTSGGIVQFF.

The genes are TRBV7-2 and TRBJ2-1; TRBD2 agrees at 7 bases. Per the germline V gene, CDR1 is SGHTA and CDR2 is FQGNSA. The CDR3 is made up of 13 amino acids. J was trimmed by 8 bases and V by 1 base; bases with no gene match: 2. The CDR3 bases are TGTGCCAGCAGCTTAGGCGGGGGTTATGAGCAGTTCTTC. It is translated as CASSLGGGYEQFF.

This clone has a handful of counts. CDR3 amino acids: CASSQIGPAQKFF. In DNA form, the CDR3 reads TGTGCCAGCAGCCAAATCGGACCGGCACAAAAATTCTTT. This rearrangement joins TRBV27 to TRBJ1-1; D not resolved. Looked up from germline, CDR1 is MNHEY and CDR2 is SMNVEV (reference sequence). V was clipped by 6 bases and J by 14 bases, with 22 bases between them. The CDR3 is 13 amino acids.

V is TRBV19 and J is TRBJ2-3; TRBD2 aligns across 7 bases. Losses at the gene ends were 3 bases for V and 2 bases for J; bases not matched to a gene: 5. Per germline, CDR1 LNHDA and CDR2 SQIVND (reference sequence). This CDR3 has 15 residues. CDR3 sequence (DNA): TGTGCCAGTAGTATTGGGGGGGGGAACACAGATACGCAGTATTTT. Translating it yields CASSIGGGNTDTQYF.

The count of this clone is one. This chain connects TRBV12-3 or TRBV12-4 to TRBJ1-1; a possible D gene is TRBD1 (6 bases). This CDR3 contains 13 residues. V lost 6 bases to trimming and J lost 4 bases, with 12 bases between them. The CDR3 DNA reads TGTGCCAGCAGCTCACAGGGTCTCACTGAAGCTTTCTTT. Protein product: CASSSQGLTEAFF.

This chain links TRBV7-8 with TRBJ1-5, with TRBD1 identical over 8 bases. V shed 2 bases and J 4 bases; nucleotides not matched to a gene: 1. CDR3 size: 14 residues. Per the germline V gene, CDR1 is SGHVS and CDR2 is FQNEAQ. The CDR3, as DNA: TGTGCCAGCAGCTTAAACAGGGGGAATCAGCCCCAGCATTTT. Its translation is CASSLNRGNQPQHF.

This chain joins TRBV10-1 and TRBJ2-1; 7 bases fit TRBD1. Trimming cost V 3 bases and J 2 bases; bases outside gene matches: 7. CDR3 length: 16 amino acids. Germline-derived CDR1 and CDR2 are WNHNN and SYGVQD (reference sequence). The DNA of the CDR3 is TGCGCCAGCAGTGACCCTCGGCAGGGGGCCTACAATGAGCAGTTCTTC. Translated: CASSDPRQGAYNEQFF.

This clone has only one observation. CDR3 nucleotides: TGTGCCAGCAGCTGGGAGGGGGCTGCAGATACGCAGTATTTT. It specifies CASSWEGAADTQYF. The J gene is TRBJ2-3, the V gene TRBV11-2; D tentatively reads TRBD1 or TRBD2 (7 bases each). The V gene lost 4 bases and the J gene lost 4 bases, with 12 bases spanning the gap. The CDR3 totals 14 residues. Germline V gene sequence: CDR1 SGHAT, CDR2 FQNNGV.

This chain links TRBV5-1 with TRBJ2-1; TRBD2 might be the D (5 bases). The V end was cut by 4 bases, the J end by 9 bases, with 11 bases between. The CDR3 runs 12 residues. CDR1 is SGHRS and CDR2 is YFSETQ in the germline V gene. The CDR3 is CASSPGVGEQFF. CDR3 bases: TGCGCCAGCAGCCCCGGGGTTGGTGAGCAGTTCTTC.

The genes are TRBV11-2 and TRBJ1-6; D remains unclear. V lost 2 bases and J lost 8, with 10 bases in between. The CDR3 runs 14 residues. Germline loops: CDR1 SGHAT, CDR2 FQNNGV. In nucleotides, the CDR3 is TGTGCCAGCAGCTTATCGGACGGAGATTCACCCCTCCACTTT. It encodes CASSLSDGDSPLHF.

This clone was seen once. This chain uses TRBV27 with TRBJ1-2, with D hard to call. CDR1 and CDR2 (germline): MNHEY, SMNVEV (reference sequence). The CDR3 sequence is 14 residues long. The V end lost 4 bases, the J end lost 3 bases, and 12 bases lay between the germline ends. The CDR3 protein is CASSSIGRYYGYTF. CDR3 nucleotides: TGTGCCAGCAGTTCCATCGGGCGGTACTATGGCTACACCTTC.

About this clone itself: Other nucleotide sequences from this sample produce the same CDR3. This sequence joins TRBV3-1 (or the pseudogene TRBV3-2) and TRBJ1-3, with D unclear. In germline, CDR1 is LGHDT, CDR2 YNNKEL (reference sequence). The length of the CDR3 is 13 residues. V was cut by 5 bases and J by 0 bases, with 5 bases left in between. The CDR3 DNA is TGTGCCAGCAGCACGGTCTCTGGAAACACCATATATTTT. This encodes CASSTVSGNTIYF.

The J gene is TRBJ1-4, the V gene TRBV2, with D possibly being TRBD1 (5 bases). The CDR3 runs 14 residues. Trimming removed 3 bases at V and 10 bases at J, with 15 bases between. Germline V gene sequence: CDR1 SNHLY, CDR2 FYNNEI. The chain's CDR3 is CASSEVAGFGKLFF. In DNA, the CDR3 is TGTGCCAGCAGTGAGGTTGCAGGGTTTGGAAAACTGTTTTTT.

The chain joins TRBV11-3 to TRBJ1-2; maybe TRBD1 (5 bases). Trimming left V 7 bases short and J 7 bases short, with 19 bases between. CDR3 length equals 14 residues. Germline CDR1 is SGHNT and CDR2 is YENEEA. The CDR3: CASKKSDSRGGYTF. CDR3 bases: TGTGCCAGCAAAAAGAGCGACAGTCGGGGTGGCTACACCTTC. Supplemented by reference TRBV11-3 and TRBJ1-2, the full variable domain reads EAGVVQSPRYKIIEKKQPVAFWCNPISGHNTLYWYLQNLGQGPELLIRYENEEAVDDSQLPKDRFSAERLKGVDSTLKIQPAELGDSAVYLCASKKSDSRGGYTFGSGTRLTVV.

V is TRBV7-8 and J is TRBJ2-7, with 8 nucleotides matching TRBD2. From germline, CDR1 is SGHVS and CDR2 FQNEAQ. The CDR3 runs to 15 residues. The J segment lost 3 bases and the V segment lost 2 bases, leaving 6 bases of the junction unmatched. The CDR3 loop is CASSLMVTSGYEQYF. The CDR3 DNA is TGTGCCAGCAGCTTAATGGTTACTAGCGGCTACGAGCAGTACTTC. The full variable domain, rest sourced from reference TRBV7-8 and TRBJ2-7, is GAGVSQSPRYKVAKRGQDVALRCDPISGHVSLFWYQQALGQGPEFLTYFQNEAQLDKSGLPSDRFFAERPEGSVSTLKIQRTQQEDSAVYLCASSLMVTSGYEQYFGPGTRLTVT.

This clone was found once. This sequence joins TRBV7-9 and TRBJ2-7; D remains unclear. V lost 7 bases and J 1 base, leaving 11 bases between the germline ends. Germline V gives CDR1 SEHNR, CDR2 FQNEAQ (reference sequence). The CDR3 is 13 amino acids. The CDR3 DNA follows: TGTGCCAGCATCCAAACCCCGTCCTACGAGCAGTACTTC. Its translation is CASIQTPSYEQYF.

This sequence joins TRBV30 and TRBJ2-1; no definite D call. The CDR3 length is 11 residues. The V gene's germline CDR1 is GTSNPN and CDR2 SVGIG (reference sequence). V was pared by 0 bases and J by 7 bases, with 4 bases between. The CDR3 loop reads CAWSVGNEQFF. CDR3 nucleotide sequence: TGTGCCTGGAGTGTCGGTAATGAGCAGTTCTTC.

The V call is TRBV27, the J call TRBJ1-5; perhaps TRBD1 as D (5 bases). Trimming took 6 bases from V and 0 from J, leaving 12 bases between them. The CDR3 spans 15 residues. CDR1 is MNHEY, CDR2 SMNVEV, per germline (reference sequence). CDR3 DNA sequence: TGTGCCAGCAGGATGGGGCAGAATAGCAATCAGCCCCAGCATTTT. It yields the protein CASRMGQNSNQPQHF.

The rearrangement links TRBV13 to TRBJ1-2; possibly TRBD1 for D (6 bases). Trimming left V 3 bases short and J 0 bases short, with 17 bases between. There are 17 residues in the CDR3. CDR1 PRHDT and CDR2 FYEKMQ come from the germline V gene (reference sequence). This CDR3 is CASSLLGGPLANYGYTF. The DNA of the CDR3 is TGTGCCAGCAGCTTGCTAGGGGGACCGTTAGCTAACTATGGCTACACCTTC. The full variable domain, its missing parts supplied by reference TRBV13 and TRBJ1-2, is AAGVIQSPRHLIKEKRETATLKCYPIPRHDTVYWYQQGPGQDPQFLISFYEKMQSDKGSIPDRFSAQQFSDYHSELNMSSLELGDSALYFCASSLLGGPLANYGYTFGSGTRLTVV.

J is TRBJ1-1 and V is TRBV9; no clear D. V gave up 0 bases and J gave up 7 bases, with 10 bases separating them. CDR1 is SGDLS and CDR2 is YYNGEE in the germline V gene. The CDR3 has 13 residues. CDR3 nucleotide sequence: TGTGCCAGCAGCGTAGTAACGGGGAGTGAAGCTTTCTTT. Its translation is CASSVVTGSEAFF.

The chain carries TRBV4-3 and TRBJ1-2; no clear D gene. The CDR3 extends over 15 amino acids. The V gene lost 0 bases and the J gene lost 5 bases, with 13 bases spanning the gap. Germline lookup yields CDR1 LGHNA and CDR2 YSLEER. CDR3 region: CASSQDPSEVYGYTF. The CDR3 region has the DNA TGCGCCAGCAGCCAAGATCCCTCTGAGGTATATGGCTACACCTTC.

V and J are TRBV19 and TRBJ1-5; 7 bases are shared with TRBD1. J was trimmed by 4 bases and V by 5 bases; bases with no gene match: 2. The CDR3 has 13 amino acids. The germline gives CDR1 LNHDA, CDR2 SQIVND (reference sequence). CDR3 bases: TGTGCCAGTAGTGGGGGACAGAATCAGCCCCAGCATTTT. Encoded protein: CASSGGQNQPQHF.

The chain couples TRBV7-9 to TRBJ1-1; D is possibly TRBD1 (6 bases). Germline lookup yields CDR1 SEHNR and CDR2 FQNEAQ (reference sequence). This CDR3 contains 14 residues. V lost 5 bases to trimming and J lost 7 bases, with 17 bases between them. CDR3: CASSPTTGSSEAFF. The CDR3 DNA reads as TGTGCCAGCAGCCCTACTACAGGGTCGAGTGAAGCTTTCTTT.

This sequence joins TRBV19 and TRBJ1-2; 7 bases align to TRBD1. This CDR3 has 13 residues. CDR1 LNHDA and CDR2 SQIVND come from the germline V gene (reference sequence). The ends lost 8 bases at V and 8 bases at J; junction bases unmatched: 11. CDR3 DNA sequence: TGTGCCAGTCGTCAGGGGGAGGGAAGCGGCTACACCTTC. It specifies CASRQGEGSGYTF.

The CDR3 region has the DNA TGTGCCAGCAGCCCCGACTCTGGGGTAAGCTATGGCTACACCTTC. Amino acid sequence: CASSPDSGVSYGYTF. This chain links TRBV4-2 with TRBJ1-2; D call uncertain. The CDR3 sequence is 15 residues long. Trimming took 4 bases from V and 4 from J, leaving 16 bases between them. Per the germline V gene, CDR1 is LGHNA and CDR2 is YNFKEQ.

The rearrangement links TRBV10-3 to TRBJ1-2; no firm D call. V was shortened by 0 bases and J by 6 bases, with 14 bases between the two germline ends. The length of the CDR3 is 15 residues. The V gene's germline CDR1 is ENHRY and CDR2 SYGVKD. CDR3 bases: TGTGCCATCAGTGAGTCCCGTGACCAAGCCCATGGCTACACCTTC. Amino acids: CAISESRDQAHGYTF.

This sequence joins TRBV12-5 and TRBJ1-1; D ambiguous. There are 16 residues in the CDR3. V lost 0 bases and J 0 bases, leaving 11 bases between the germline ends. Germline V gene sequence: CDR1 LGHNT, CDR2 FRNRAP. In DNA, the CDR3 is TGTGCTAGTGGTTTGGTACTAGGTAGCATGAACACTGAAGCTTTCTTT. It is translated as CASGLVLGSMNTEAFF.

The CDR3 is CASSLYTLSGNTIYF. The DNA for the CDR3 is TGTGCCAGCAGCTTGTACACCCTCTCTGGAAACACCATATATTTT. The chain couples TRBV5-8 to TRBJ1-3; D remains unclear. CDR3 size: 15 residues. V dropped 1 base and J dropped 0 bases, with 8 bases sitting between them. Looked up from germline, CDR1 is SGHTS and CDR2 is YDEGEE.

V usage is TRBV6-5 and J usage is TRBJ1-1, with D unresolved. Germline V lookup: CDR1 MNHEY, CDR2 SVGAGI. This CDR3 has 14 amino acids. The V end was cut by 3 bases, the J end by 5 bases, with 13 bases between. CDR3 amino acids: CASSYAGGSTEAFF. The CDR3 bases are TGTGCCAGCAGTTATGCCGGAGGTTCTACTGAAGCTTTCTTT.

The V and J genes are TRBV5-1 and TRBJ2-1; D may be TRBD1 (6 bases). The V gene lost 4 bases and the J gene lost 0 bases, with 14 bases spanning the gap. Germline CDR1 is SGHRS and CDR2 is YFSETQ. The CDR3 extends over 16 amino acids. The DNA of the CDR3 is TGCGCCAGCAGCCCGTCCGGGGACAACTCCTACAATGAGCAGTTCTTC. Translating gives CASSPSGDNSYNEQFF.

The chain employs TRBV7-2 and TRBJ2-1, with D unresolved. V shed 5 bases and J shed 0 bases, with 11 bases lying between them. Germline lookup yields CDR1 SGHTA and CDR2 FQGNSA. CDR3 length equals 15 residues. CDR3 bases: TGTGCCAGCAGCCCCAGTGGGGTCTCCTACAATGAGCAGTTCTTC. As protein: CASSPSGVSYNEQFF.

This clone is a singleton in its sample. This chain uses TRBV20-1 with TRBJ1-1; D is possibly TRBD1 (6 bases). Trimming removed 5 bases at V and 6 bases at J, with 10 bases between. The CDR3 length is 11 residues. The germline V gene encodes CDR1 DFQATT and CDR2 SNEGSKA (reference sequence). The CDR3 sequence is CSAEGGSEAFF. CDR3 DNA sequence: TGCAGTGCTGAGGGGGGTTCTGAAGCTTTCTTT.